One sample yielded the 30 T cell receptor beta chains listed below, sequenced in a study of OX40 agonist ivuxolimab in advanced cancers. Only in-frame clones appear in the TCRdb table, and some are missing; sequencing was by immunoSEQ multiplex PCR. The table lists 100,000 or so clones, about 89% of them singletons. Sequencing used CD4+ or CD8+ T cells sorted from blood, obtained in a trial of the OX40 agonist ivuxolimab. These receptors were obtained from an adult with an advanced solid tumor such as melanoma, head and neck, liver or kidney cancer.

The chain joins TRBV30 to TRBJ2-3, with 7 bases matching TRBD2. The CDR3 contains 13 residues. Per germline, CDR1 GTSNPN and CDR2 SVGIG (reference sequence). V gave up 1 base and J gave up 8 bases; unmatched junction bases: 6. The CDR3 DNA reads as TGTGCCTGGAGTGCATCACGGGGGGTTACGCAGTATTTT. Translation gives CAWSASRGVTQYF. Supplemented by reference TRBV30 and TRBJ2-3, the full variable domain reads SQTIHQWPATLVQPVGSPLSLECTVEGTSNPNLYWYRQAAGRGLQLLFYSVGIGQISSEVPQNLSASRPQDRQFILSSKKLLLSDSGFYLCAWSASRGVTQYFGPGTRLTVL.

Of note for this clone: At the DNA level, this CDR3 is encoded by other sequences in the same sample as well. This chain uses TRBV6-6 with TRBJ2-6; tentatively, D is TRBD1 or TRBD2 (5 bases each). In germline, CDR1 is MNHNY, CDR2 SVGAGI (reference sequence). The CDR3 covers 15 residues. Trimming removed 2 bases at V and 1 base at J, with 6 bases between. CDR3 in amino acids: CASSYGGSGANVLTF. The CDR3 DNA follows: TGTGCCAGCAGTTACGGGGGATCTGGGGCCAACGTCCTGACTTTC.

Comments on this clone: Different DNA sequences within this sample yield the same CDR3. The chain combines TRBV6-5 with TRBJ1-2; D possibly corresponds to TRBD1 (6 bases). CDR1 MNHEY and CDR2 SVGAGI come from the germline V gene. The CDR3 runs 13 residues. V was shortened by 2 bases and J by 2 bases, with 6 bases between the two germline ends. This CDR3 reads CASSYQGNYGYTF. CDR3 sequence (DNA): TGTGCCAGCAGTTACCAGGGGAACTATGGCTACACCTTC.

V usage is TRBV6-1 and J usage is TRBJ1-1; the D gene is possibly TRBD1 (6 bases). The CDR3 runs 14 residues. Germline V gene lookup returns CDR1 MNHNS and CDR2 SASEGT. Trimming took 9 bases from V and 2 from J, leaving 16 bases between them. The CDR3 loop is CASPQDSLNTEAFF. The CDR3 nucleotides are TGTGCCAGTCCCCAGGACAGTCTAAACACTGAAGCTTTCTTT.

There are a few counts of this clone. The genes are TRBV30 and TRBJ1-1, with D uncertain. CDR1 and CDR2 (germline): GTSNPN, SVGIG (reference sequence). The V and J ends lost 0 bases and 1 base respectively, with 6 bases between them. The CDR3 spans 13 residues. The CDR3 bases are TGTGCCTGGAGTGTAAAGGGGAACACTGAAGCTTTCTTT. Encoded protein: CAWSVKGNTEAFF. The whole variable domain, remainder taken from reference TRBV30 and TRBJ1-1, is SQTIHQWPATLVQPVGSPLSLECTVEGTSNPNLYWYRQAAGRGLQLLFYSVGIGQISSEVPQNLSASRPQDRQFILSSKKLLLSDSGFYLCAWSVKGNTEAFFGQGTRLTVV.

The rearrangement joins TRBV9 to TRBJ2-7; TRBD1 might be the D (6 bases). There are 14 residues in the CDR3. The ends were cut back, 0 bases at V and 0 bases at J, with 7 bases in the middle. Germline CDR1 SGDLS, CDR2 YYNGEE. Here the CDR3 reads CASSVDRASYEQYF. DNA for the CDR3: TGTGCCAGCAGCGTAGACAGGGCCTCCTACGAGCAGTACTTC. Looking up the rest from reference TRBV9 and TRBJ2-7 gives the full variable domain: DSGVTQTPKHLITATGQRVTLRCSPRSGDLSVYWYQQSLDQGLQFLIQYYNGEERAKGNILERFSAQQFPDLHSELNLSSLELGDSALYFCASSVDRASYEQYFGPGTRLTVT.

This clone has a single count. This chain joins TRBV10-3 and TRBJ1-3, with D possibly being TRBD1 (5 bases). Germline V lookup: CDR1 ENHRY, CDR2 SYGVKD. V gave up 6 bases and J gave up 4 bases, with 13 bases separating them. This CDR3 has 14 amino acids. The CDR3 region has the DNA TGTGCCATCAGAAATCAGGGATCAGGAAACACCATATATTTT. Protein product: CAIRNQGSGNTIYF.

The V call is TRBV2, the J call TRBJ2-1; 14 bases map to TRBD2. The V and J ends lost 4 bases and 0 bases, in that order; junction bases with no gene match: 2. The CDR3 spans 17 residues. Germline loops: CDR1 SNHLY, CDR2 FYNNEI. CDR3 loop: CASSGTSGGSSYNEQFF. Written as DNA, the CDR3 is TGTGCCAGCAGTGGGACTAGCGGGGGGAGCTCCTACAATGAGCAGTTCTTC.

The CDR3 sequence is CAISESRLDRETNEQFF. The CDR3 DNA sequence: TGTGCCATCAGTGAGTCGAGACTCGACAGGGAAACCAATGAGCAGTTCTTC. The genes are TRBV10-3 and TRBJ2-1; TRBD1 matches at 7 bases. The CDR3 runs to 17 residues. CDR1 ENHRY and CDR2 SYGVKD come from the germline V gene. V trimming: 0 bases; J trimming: 6 bases; junction bases outside the gene matches: 11.

This clone was observed once. The CDR3, as DNA: TGTGCCAGCTTACGGGGAGATACGCAGTATTTT. The encoded protein is CASLRGDTQYF. The chain has TRBV6-1 and TRBJ2-3; possible D gene TRBD2, 5 bases. The germline V and J ends were trimmed by 8 bases and 5 bases, with 8 bases remaining between them. The CDR3 runs 11 residues. Looked up from germline, CDR1 is MNHNS and CDR2 is SASEGT.

The genes are TRBV7-3 and TRBJ2-2; D is ambiguous. From germline, CDR1 is SGHTA and CDR2 FQGTGA. V was pared by 0 bases and J by 5 bases, with 4 bases between. This CDR3 has 13 residues. CDR3 sequence: CASSLTGTGELFF. The CDR3 DNA sequence: TGTGCCAGCAGCTTAACAGGGACCGGGGAGCTGTTTTTT.

The genes are TRBV27 and TRBJ2-7; D is perhaps TRBD2 (6 bases). V was shortened by 1 base and J by 3 bases, with 13 bases between the two germline ends. The length of the CDR3 is 15 residues. Looked up from germline, CDR1 is MNHEY and CDR2 is SMNVEV (reference sequence). The CDR3: CASSLYGEAVYEQYF. Written as DNA, the CDR3 is TGTGCCAGCAGTTTATACGGGGAGGCAGTCTACGAGCAGTACTTC.

CDR3 bases: TGTGCCAGCAGGGTGTACACTGAAGCTTTCTTT. Amino acid sequence: CASRVYTEAFF. The chain combines TRBV6-1 with TRBJ1-1; D ambiguous. The length of the CDR3 is 11 residues. Germline CDR1 MNHNS, CDR2 SASEGT. V was shortened by 6 bases and J by 3 bases, with 5 bases between the two germline ends.

This clone was seen only a few times. J is TRBJ2-1 and V is TRBV19; unclear D gene. Germline-derived CDR1 and CDR2 are LNHDA and SQIVND (reference sequence). The CDR3 sequence is 15 residues long. V was pared by 5 bases and J by 9 bases, with 20 bases between. The CDR3: CASSPSPLLMSEQFF. The CDR3, as DNA: TGTGCCAGTAGTCCCTCTCCCCTGCTAATGTCTGAGCAGTTCTTC.

The chain has TRBV9 and TRBJ1-2; D is possibly TRBD1 (5 bases). Germline V gene sequence: CDR1 SGDLS, CDR2 YYNGEE. CDR3 size: 12 residues. V was shortened by 2 bases and J by 4 bases, with 6 bases between the two germline ends. CDR3 in DNA: TGTGCCAGCAGCGTTGACAGCTATGGCTACACCTTC. Amino acid sequence: CASSVDSYGYTF.

This clone was detected only once. This sequence joins TRBV11-1 and TRBJ2-1; 7 bases are a match to TRBD1. The CDR3 is 15 amino acids. Germline CDR1 SGHAT, CDR2 FQDESV (reference sequence). J lost 3 bases, V lost 5 bases, and 7 bases had no gene match. The CDR3 sequence: CASSPDRAGYNEQFF. CDR3 nucleotides: TGTGCCAGCAGCCCAGACAGGGCGGGCTACAATGAGCAGTTCTTC.

This chain links TRBV10-3 with TRBJ1-5; TRBD1 aligns across 10 bases. V gave up 4 bases and J gave up 6 bases; unmatched junction bases: 3. Germline V gene data show CDR1 as ENHRY and CDR2 as SYGVKD. The CDR3 runs 14 residues. CDR3 region: CAISGTGGIQPQHF. CDR3 nucleotides: TGTGCCATCAGTGGGACAGGGGGAATTCAGCCCCAGCATTTT.

The rearrangement links TRBV30 to TRBJ1-2; tentative D call: TRBD1 (5 bases). CDR1 is GTSNPN and CDR2 is SVGIG in the germline V gene (reference sequence). This CDR3 is built from 11 residues. With 8 bases removed from V and 7 bases from J, the gap between germline ends came to 14 bases. The CDR3 reads CALGGIAGYTF. In DNA form, the CDR3 reads TGTGCCCTCGGGGGGATCGCTGGCTACACCTTC. The complete variable domain, with remaining parts taken from reference TRBV30 and TRBJ1-2, reads SQTIHQWPATLVQPVGSPLSLECTVEGTSNPNLYWYRQAAGRGLQLLFYSVGIGQISSEVPQNLSASRPQDRQFILSSKKLLLSDSGFYLCALGGIAGYTFGSGTRLTVV.

The chain links TRBV5-1 to TRBJ1-5; D is possibly TRBD1 (5 bases). The V end was cut by 3 bases, the J end by 2 bases, with 6 bases between. The CDR3 sequence is 13 residues long. Germline values: CDR1 SGHRS, CDR2 YFSETQ. The DNA of the CDR3 is TGCGCCAGCAGCTCGGGGGGCAATCAGCCCCAGCATTTT. Translated: CASSSGGNQPQHF.

This chain connects TRBV5-1 to TRBJ2-3; 9 nucleotides line up with TRBD2. Germline V gene sequence: CDR1 SGHRS, CDR2 YFSETQ. The CDR3 is made up of 19 amino acids. With V trimmed by 4 bases and J by 3 bases, 18 bases remained unmatched. CDR3 sequence reads: CASSPGGGLAGAGTDTQYF. CDR3 sequence (DNA): TGCGCCAGCAGCCCCGGCGGGGGATTAGCGGGAGCGGGAACAGATACGCAGTATTTT.

DNA for the CDR3: TGTGCCAGCAGTCCCGGGACAGCCCTCTCCTACACCTTC. This codes for CASSPGTALSYTF. The chain joins TRBV2 to TRBJ1-2; 7 bases are shared with TRBD1. J gave up 10 bases and V 5 bases, and 10 bases lay outside the gene matches. The CDR3 runs 13 residues. Germline CDR1 is SNHLY and CDR2 is FYNNEI.

The chain couples TRBV27 to TRBJ1-2; 9 positions agree with TRBD1. Trimming took 2 bases from V and 7 from J; bases not matched to a gene: 5. There are 14 residues in the CDR3. Looked up from germline, CDR1 is MNHEY and CDR2 is SMNVEV (reference sequence). CDR3 sequence (DNA): TGTGCCAGCAGTTTACGGGACAGGGCTTCTGGCTACACCTTC. Its protein is CASSLRDRASGYTF.

This chain links TRBV9 with TRBJ1-2, with 9 bases fitting TRBD1. The V and J ends lost 4 bases and 8 bases, in that order; junction bases with no gene match: 6. Germline V gene sequence: CDR1 SGDLS, CDR2 YYNGEE. The CDR3 loop spans 13 amino acids. CDR3 coding DNA: TGTGCCAGCAGCCTCCGGACAGGGGAAGGCTACACCTTC. This sequence encodes CASSLRTGEGYTF.

The sample holds one count of this clone. The chain has TRBV2 and TRBJ1-3; D is unclear. V lost 8 bases to trimming and J lost 0 bases, with 14 bases between them. In germline, CDR1 is SNHLY, CDR2 FYNNEI. This CDR3 has 15 residues. The CDR3 sequence: CASSEFRSSGNTIYF. CDR3 DNA: TGTGCCAGCTCAGAGTTCCGGAGCTCTGGAAACACCATATATTTT.

The V and J genes are TRBV2 and TRBJ1-6; 8 positions match TRBD1. Germline values: CDR1 SNHLY, CDR2 FYNNEI. The J segment lost 8 bases and the V segment lost 7 bases, leaving 4 bases of the junction unmatched. The CDR3 is made up of 13 amino acids. The CDR3 reads CASKYRGDSPLHF. Here the CDR3 DNA reads TGTGCCAGCAAATACAGGGGGGATTCACCCCTCCACTTT.

The chain links TRBV5-4 to TRBJ2-3; D may be TRBD2 (6 bases). The CDR3 contains 19 residues. CDR1 is SGHNT, CDR2 YYREEE, per germline (reference sequence). V was shortened by 6 bases and J by 1 base, with 27 bases between the two germline ends. The CDR3 bases are TGTGCCAGCACCCTCGGGGCAGGCTTAGGGACTCGGGGCACAGATACGCAGTATTTT. Its protein is CASTLGAGLGTRGTDTQYF. The entire variable domain, with the rest obtained from reference TRBV5-4 and TRBJ2-3, is as follows: ETGVTQSPTHLIKTRGQQVTLRCSSQSGHNTVSWYQQALGQGPQFIFQYYREEENGRGNFPPRFSGLQFPNYSSELNVNALELDDSALYLCASTLGAGLGTRGTDTQYFGPGTRLTVL.

In its sample, this clone was seen once. The chain carries TRBV19 and TRBJ1-5; TRBD1 agrees at 8 bases. The CDR3 length is 14 residues. V was clipped by 9 bases and J by 0 bases; unmatched bases: 4. The germline CDR1 and CDR2 sequences are LNHDA and SQIVND (reference sequence). The CDR3 protein is CASRTGLSNQPQHF. In DNA, the CDR3 is TGTGCCAGCCGGACAGGGCTTAGCAATCAGCCCCAGCATTTT.

This clone was counted a single time. The genes are TRBV29-1 and TRBJ2-7, with 7 bases fitting TRBD2. Germline V gives CDR1 SQVTM, CDR2 ANQGSEA. This CDR3 is 12 amino acids long. After removal of 2 bases from V and 5 bases from J, the junction contained 3 bases not matched to a gene. The CDR3 spells CSVEPGGDEQYF. DNA for the CDR3: TGCAGCGTTGAACCGGGGGGTGACGAGCAGTACTTC.

The gene calls are TRBV4-1 and TRBJ2-7; TRBD1 matches 9 bases. With 0 bases clipped from V and 3 bases from J, the junction kept 3 bases outside the gene matches. Germline V lookup: CDR1 MGHRA, CDR2 YSYEKL. The CDR3 spans 15 residues. CDR3 loop: CASSQEDRGGYEQYF. The CDR3 nucleotides read TGCGCCAGCAGCCAAGAGGACAGGGGCGGCTACGAGCAGTACTTC.

The J gene is TRBJ1-5, the V gene TRBV19; TRBD1 agrees at 7 bases. Germline assignment: CDR1 LNHDA and CDR2 SQIVND (reference sequence). This CDR3 is 16 amino acids long. V dropped 6 bases and J dropped 3; count of bases not matched to a gene: 11. This chain's CDR3 is CASSPVGGGYNQPQHF. DNA for the CDR3: TGTGCCAGTAGCCCAGTAGGAGGGGGCTACAATCAGCCCCAGCATTTT. The entire variable domain, with the rest obtained from reference TRBV19 and TRBJ1-5, is as follows: DGGITQSPKYLFRKEGQNVTLSCEQNLNHDAMYWYRQDPGQGLRLIYYSQIVNDFQKGDIAEGYSVSREKKESFPLTVTSAQKNPTAFYLCASSPVGGGYNQPQHFGDGTRLSIL.